This TCR beta chain is drawn from a study of T cell repertoires in cytomegalovirus infection. Study summary: In public TCR beta signatures, there were indications of both CMV infection and matching HLA type. Study-level points and caveats: Cumulative frequency (of public TCR beta family members) identified carriers of CMV plus the relevant HLA. Predominance within the ex vivo response was attributable to HLA-C-restricted CMV-specific TCR beta clonotypes.

TCRdb reprocessed the reads via MiXCR and lists one record per CDR3 protein. The data hold some 200,000 distinct CDR3 sequences, with approximately 9.6% observed a single time. This clonotype has more than one count but fewer than ten. Antigen unknown. The CDR3 loop spans 16 amino acids. The V and J ends lost 10 bases and 4 bases, in that order; junction bases with no gene match: 11. CDR1 and CDR2 (germline): LNHDA, SQIVND (reference sequence). V is TRBV19 and J is TRBJ2-3, with 13 bases matching TRBD2. This receptor was identified in a human donor in good health (CMV status not recorded). Some clones in this sample may be carry-over from other donors' samples. Sequenced: PBMCs. The CDR3 sequence: CATTSGGFIGADTQYF. DNA of the CDR3: TGTGCCACGACTAGCGGGGGGTTTATAGGGGCAGATACGCAGTATTTT. The full variable domain, with the rest looked up from reference TRBV19 and TRBJ2-3, is DGGITQSPKYLFRKEGQNVTLSCEQNLNHDAMYWYRQDPGQGLRLIYYSQIVNDFQKGDIAEGYSVSREKKESFPLTVTSAQKNPTAFYLCATTSGGFIGADTQYFGPGTRLTVL.